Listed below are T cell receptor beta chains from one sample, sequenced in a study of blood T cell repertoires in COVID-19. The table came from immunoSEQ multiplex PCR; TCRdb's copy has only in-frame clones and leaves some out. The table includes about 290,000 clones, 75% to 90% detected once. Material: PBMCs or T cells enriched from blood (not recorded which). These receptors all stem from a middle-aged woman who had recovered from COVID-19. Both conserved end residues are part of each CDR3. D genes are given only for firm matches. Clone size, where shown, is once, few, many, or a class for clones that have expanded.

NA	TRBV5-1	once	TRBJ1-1	CASSSDRAGNTEAFF	TGCGCCAGCAGCTCTGACAGAGCGGGAAACACTGAAGCTTTCTTT
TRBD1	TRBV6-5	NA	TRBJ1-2	CASSWNRDSNYGYTF	TGTGCCAGCAGTTGGAACCGGGACAGTAACTATGGCTACACCTTC
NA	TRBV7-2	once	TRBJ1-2	CASSLLGARQVYGYTF	TGTGCCAGCAGCTTATTAGGGGCTCGACAGGTCTATGGCTACACCTTC
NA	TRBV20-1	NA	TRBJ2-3	CSASRDTDTQYF	TGCAGTGCTAGTCGGGACACAGATACGCAGTATTTT
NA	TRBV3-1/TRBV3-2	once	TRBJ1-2	CASSQGLLQGGYTF	TGTGCCAGCAGCCAGGGTCTCTTGCAGGGTGGCTACACCTTC
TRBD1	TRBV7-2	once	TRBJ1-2	CASSFSGTGAGYTF	TGTGCCAGCAGCTTTTCAGGGACAGGGGCAGGCTACACCTTC
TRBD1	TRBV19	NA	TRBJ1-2	CASSSGQFYGYTF	TGTGCCAGTAGCTCGGGACAGTTCTATGGCTACACCTTC
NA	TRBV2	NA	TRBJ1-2	CASSAEGQDYGYTF	TGTGCCAGCAGTGCGGAGGGGCAGGACTATGGCTACACCTTC
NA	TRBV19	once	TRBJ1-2	CASSIGRNYGYTF	TGTGCCAGTAGTATCGGGAGAAACTATGGCTACACCTTC
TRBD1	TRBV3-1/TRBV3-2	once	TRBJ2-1	CASSRDRARNEQFF	TGTGCCAGCAGCCGAGACAGGGCCAGGAATGAGCAGTTCTTC
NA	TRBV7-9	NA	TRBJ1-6	CASTLQGGNSPLHF	TGTGCCAGCACCCTACAAGGAGGGAATTCACCCCTCCACTTT
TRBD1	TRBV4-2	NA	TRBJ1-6	CASSHRTGEDYYSPLHF	TGTGCCAGCAGCCACCGGACAGGGGAAGATTATTACTCACCCCTCCACTTT
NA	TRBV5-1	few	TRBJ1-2	CASSYTGISNYGYTF	TGCGCCAGCAGCTATACAGGAATATCTAACTATGGCTACACCTTC
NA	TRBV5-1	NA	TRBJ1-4	CASRGGPGEKLFF	TGCGCCAGCAGGGGTGGTCCGGGTGAAAAACTGTTTTTT
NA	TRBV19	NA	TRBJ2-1	CASSIDYRVNEQFF	TGTGCCAGTAGTATAGACTACAGGGTAAATGAGCAGTTCTTC
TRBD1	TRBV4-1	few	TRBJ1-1	CASSRDDRAAYAFF	TGCGCCAGCAGCCGAGATGACAGGGCGGCGTACGCTTTCTTT
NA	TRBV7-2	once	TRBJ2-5	CASSTGGPETQYF	TGTGCCAGCAGCACCGGGGGGCCGGAGACCCAGTACTTC
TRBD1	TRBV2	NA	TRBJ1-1	CASSADRGRSTEAFF	TGTGCCAGCAGTGCCGACAGGGGGCGAAGCACTGAAGCTTTCTTT
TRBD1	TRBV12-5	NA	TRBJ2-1	CASGLVQGGYNEQFF	TGTGCTAGTGGTTTGGTACAGGGGGGCTACAATGAGCAGTTCTTC
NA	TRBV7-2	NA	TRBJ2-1	CASSADRGSYNEQFF	TGTGCCAGCAGCGCCGATAGGGGCTCCTACAATGAGCAGTTCTTC
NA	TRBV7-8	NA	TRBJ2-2	CASSRLVGGGNTGELFF	TGTGCCAGCAGTCGTCTCGTGGGAGGGGGGAACACCGGGGAGCTGTTTTTT
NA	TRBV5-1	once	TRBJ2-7	CASSFEQGGYEQYF	TGCGCCAGCAGCTTCGAGCAGGGGGGCTACGAGCAGTACTTC